What follows are 10 T cell receptor beta chains derived from one specimen sequenced in a study of memory CD8 T cells in hepatitis C reinfection. The method was immunoSEQ multiplex PCR; TCRdb's version includes in-frame clones alone and lacks a portion of them. The table shows under 50,000 clones, with roughly 90% occurring only once. Time point described: peak reinfection, 3 to 8 weeks after reinfection detection. TCR sequencing was done directly ex vivo on sorted cells, without expansion in vitro. Sequenced sample: naive CD8+ T cells sorted from blood. The source is a man aged 18 to 35 with hepatitis C virus infection.

The V gene is TRBV29-1, the J gene TRBJ1-3; no reliable D call. V was cut by 0 bases and J by 4 bases, with 7 bases left in between. Germline V gives CDR1 SQVTM, CDR2 ANQGSEA. This CDR3 contains 13 residues. The CDR3 loop is CSVEDPTGNTIYF. CDR3 nucleotide sequence: TGCAGCGTTGAAGACCCGACAGGAAACACCATATATTTT. Full variable domain (outside the CDR3, taken from reference TRBV29-1 and TRBJ1-3): SAVISQKPSRDICQRGTSLTIQCQVDSQVTMMFWYRQQPGQSLTLIATANQGSEATYESGFVIDKFPISRPNLTFSTLTVSNMSPEDSSIYLCSVEDPTGNTIYFGEGSWLTVV.

The V gene is TRBV19, the J gene TRBJ2-1; tentative D call: TRBD2 (6 bases). The V and J ends lost 5 bases and 6 bases respectively, with 17 bases between them. Germline loops: CDR1 LNHDA, CDR2 SQIVND (reference sequence). The length of the CDR3 is 15 residues. Written as DNA, the CDR3 is TGTGCCAGTAGTTCCGCCTCCGGGACTCTCAATGAGCAGTTCTTC. Translation gives CASSSASGTLNEQFF.

The V call is TRBV11-2, the J call TRBJ2-7; D is unclear. Per germline, CDR1 SGHAT and CDR2 FQNNGV. The CDR3 totals 15 residues. V was pared by 3 bases and J by 2 bases, with 14 bases between. The CDR3 spells CASSLKTPIAYEQYF. CDR3 in DNA: TGTGCCAGCAGCTTGAAGACACCGATCGCCTACGAGCAGTACTTC.

The J gene is TRBJ1-5, the V gene TRBV28; TRBD1 is a possible D gene (5 bases). V shed 6 bases and J shed 3 bases, with 21 bases lying between them. This CDR3 region has 17 residues. Germline values: CDR1 MDHEN, CDR2 SYDVKM. CDR3 amino acids: CASSPVGGRRDNQPQHF. In nucleotides, the CDR3 is TGTGCCAGCAGCCCCGTGGGGGGAAGAAGGGACAATCAGCCCCAGCATTTT.

The chain carries TRBV6-6 and TRBJ1-5; D remains unclear. Trimming shortened V by 2 bases and J by 4 bases, and 12 bases separated the two germline ends. This CDR3 spans 15 amino acids. The germline gives CDR1 MNHNY, CDR2 SVGAGI (reference sequence). The CDR3 reads CASSYGPYQNQPQHF. CDR3 coding DNA: TGTGCCAGCAGTTACGGGCCGTATCAAAATCAGCCCCAGCATTTT.

The chain couples TRBV4-1 to TRBJ2-2; D is unclear. This CDR3 has 15 residues. The germline gives CDR1 MGHRA, CDR2 YSYEKL. Trimming removed 4 bases at V and 5 bases at J, with 14 bases between. CDR3 sequence (DNA): TGCGCCAGCAGCCTAACCCCTGCCGGGACCGGGGAGCTGTTTTTT. Its protein product is CASSLTPAGTGELFF.

The chain is built from TRBV11-3 and TRBJ2-7; TRBD2 matches at 9 bases. The CDR3 length is 18 residues. V trimming: 5 bases; J trimming: 2 bases; junction bases outside the gene matches: 16. Germline V CDR1 and CDR2: SGHNT, YENEEA. The CDR3 nucleotides are TGTGCCAGCAGCCCCTACTTCAGAAGACTAGCGGTAACCTACGAGCAGTACTTC. It translates to CASSPYFRRLAVTYEQYF. The variable domain in full, with the rest retrieved from reference TRBV11-3 and TRBJ2-7, is EAGVVQSPRYKIIEKKQPVAFWCNPISGHNTLYWYLQNLGQGPELLIRYENEEAVDDSQLPKDRFSAERLKGVDSTLKIQPAELGDSAVYLCASSPYFRRLAVTYEQYFGPGTRLTVT.

J is TRBJ1-5 and V is TRBV19; 8 bases map to TRBD1. This CDR3 spans 16 amino acids. Germline lookup yields CDR1 LNHDA and CDR2 SQIVND (reference sequence). Trimming at V came to 1 base and at J to 3 bases, leaving 5 bases not matched to a gene. CDR3 loop: CASSIATGVLNQPQHF. The CDR3 region has the DNA TGTGCCAGTAGTATAGCGACAGGGGTTCTCAATCAGCCCCAGCATTTT.

This clone was observed once. The gene calls are TRBV2 and TRBJ2-2; 10 bases fit TRBD2. With V trimmed by 1 base and J by 2 bases, 4 bases remained unmatched. This CDR3 is built from 17 residues. CDR1 and CDR2 from the germline V gene are SNHLY and FYNNEI. CDR3 amino acids: CASSEVAGGFNTGELFF. For the CDR3, the DNA is TGTGCCAGCAGTGAAGTAGCGGGAGGCTTTAACACCGGGGAGCTGTTTTTT.

CDR3 protein: CSVDLAGAATNLAQYF. CDR3 nucleotides: TGCAGCGTTGATTTAGCGGGGGCCGCCACAAACTTGGCCCAGTACTTC. This chain joins TRBV29-1 and TRBJ2-5; 9 nucleotides line up with TRBD2. The CDR3 length is 16 residues. CDR1 and CDR2 (germline): SQVTM, ANQGSEA. Trimming cost V 3 bases and J 9 bases; bases outside gene matches: 17.